The 30 T cell receptor beta chains given below trace back to one sample, sequenced in a study of response to subunit inactivated influenza vaccine (dated by TCRdb to 2017 to 2018). The receptor library was made with RT-PCR. The sequencer was an Illumina HiSeq 2500. TCRdb reworked the public reads: Q25 trimming with fastp, MiXCR clone assembly, productive beta chains retained. For every CDR3 protein sequence, its rows merge into one entry that carries the most common genes and DNA. Recorded for this sample are about 650,000 distinct CDR3 sequences; roughly 15% of them occurred a single time. The ten largest account for 7.5% to 8% of the sample. The sequenced sample was PBMCs from blood, obtained 14 to 15 days before vaccination. These receptors originate from a man aged 45-60 years who received an inactivated influenza vaccine. Donor details come from another sample of the same person, matched by shared clones.

This clonotype turned up a few times. The chain is built from TRBV12-3 or TRBV12-4 and TRBJ2-3; no clear D. The CDR3 runs 14 residues. V was cut by 5 bases and J by 0 bases, with 9 bases left in between. The CDR3 DNA sequence: TGTGCCAGCAGTGGGGTAACGAGCACAGATACGCAGTATTTT. It translates to CASSGVTSTDTQYF.

The sample holds a few counts of this clonotype. The V and J genes are TRBV12-3 or TRBV12-4 and TRBJ2-1, with D perhaps being TRBD1 or TRBD2 (6 bases each). V was clipped by 7 bases and J by 14 bases, with 21 bases between them. The CDR3 is 13 residues long. The CDR3 region has the DNA TGTGCCAGCAAAAACCCGGGGGCAGGTTTCGAGTTCTTC. The encoded protein is CASKNPGAGFEFF.

This CDR3 reads CASSLVVQDGYTF. CDR3 DNA sequence: TGTGCCAGCAGCTTAGTAGTTCAGGATGGCTACACCTTC. The chain uses TRBV7-8 and TRBJ1-2; D remains unclear. Trimming took 1 base from V and 6 from J, leaving 9 bases between them. The CDR3 contains 13 residues. Germline V gene data show CDR1 as SGHVS and CDR2 as FQNEAQ.

V usage is TRBV12-3 or TRBV12-4 and J usage is TRBJ2-7, with TRBD2 as a possible D gene (7 bases). The CDR3 spans 16 residues. V lost 5 bases, J lost 4 bases, and 21 bases lay in between. CDR3 amino acids: CASSLDGLKGGYEQYF. The CDR3 nucleotides are TGTGCCAGCAGTCTCGACGGGCTTAAGGGGGGGTACGAGCAGTACTTC.

This clonotype appeared a few times. The genes are TRBV9 and TRBJ1-2; D may be TRBD1 (6 bases). V gave up 6 bases and J gave up 3 bases, with 18 bases separating them. Germline V lookup: CDR1 SGDLS, CDR2 YYNGEE. The CDR3 is made up of 15 amino acids. The CDR3 reads CASTPEGGRDYGYTF. The CDR3 nucleotides are TGTGCCAGCACCCCTGAGGGGGGGCGCGACTATGGCTACACCTTC.

The CDR3 here is CAISELGAHNEQFF. The DNA for the CDR3 is TGTGCCATCAGTGAACTGGGGGCCCACAATGAGCAGTTCTTC. This rearrangement joins TRBV10-3 to TRBJ2-1, with D possibly TRBD1 on 6 matching bases. This CDR3 has 14 amino acids. The V end lost 3 bases, the J end lost 5 bases, and 11 bases lay between the germline ends. Germline V gene sequence: CDR1 ENHRY, CDR2 SYGVKD.

This clonotype was detected a few times. This rearrangement joins TRBV20-1 to TRBJ1-5; D is uncertain. The germline V gene has CDR1 DFQATT and CDR2 SNEGSKA (reference sequence). This CDR3 is built from 13 residues. Trimming cost V 5 bases and J 3 bases, with 11 bases left between them. In DNA form, the CDR3 reads TGCAGTGCTCCTCGGGAGTACAATCAGCCCCAGCATTTT. The encoded protein is CSAPREYNQPQHF.

This clonotype was detected a few times. No DNA is shown, since the ends of the CDR3 on it are uncertain; the CDR3 is the one TCRdb lists. This chain joins TRBV29-1 and TRBJ2-2; TRBD1, the table's D call, was not compared with the DNA. The CDR3 length is 15 residues, termini included. Germline V lookup: CDR1 SQVTM, CDR2 ANQGSEA. Here the CDR3 reads CSVMGANFGAGELFF.

V usage is TRBV6-2 or TRBV6-3 and J usage is TRBJ1-1; D not resolved. V dropped 2 bases and J dropped 1 base, with 5 bases sitting between them. The CDR3 loop spans 13 amino acids. The germline CDR1 and CDR2 sequences are MNHEY and SVGEGT. Here the CDR3 reads CASSYIQNTEAFF. Here the CDR3 DNA reads TGTGCCAGCAGTTACATCCAGAACACTGAAGCTTTCTTT.

This clonotype appeared a few times. This chain connects TRBV11-2 to TRBJ2-1; 9 bases match TRBD2. Germline V gives CDR1 SGHAT, CDR2 FQNNGV. The CDR3 loop spans 15 amino acids. V shed 5 bases, J shed 9 bases, and the junction held 11 bases outside the gene matches. The CDR3 loop reads CASSRVVSGSFEQFF. For the CDR3, the DNA is TGTGCCAGCAGCCGGGTTGTTAGCGGGAGTTTTGAGCAGTTCTTC.

There are a few counts of this clonotype. The V and J genes are TRBV27 and TRBJ2-7, with 9 bases matching TRBD1. V lost 6 bases, J lost 4 bases, and 7 bases stayed unmatched. CDR1 is MNHEY and CDR2 is SMNVEV in the germline V gene (reference sequence). The CDR3 covers 14 residues. CDR3 bases: TGTGCCAGCAGAACCCGGGACAGGGTGTACGAGCAGTACTTC. Translation gives CASRTRDRVYEQYF.

The genes are TRBV4-3 and TRBJ2-1, with 10 bases identical to TRBD2. Germline V lookup: CDR1 LGHNA, CDR2 YSLEER. This CDR3 spans 17 amino acids. Unmatched junction bases numbered 11, after V lost 1 base and J lost 8 bases. The CDR3 coding sequence is TGCGCCAGCAGCCAAGTTAAGGGTAGCGGGAGGAGAGATGAGCAGTTCTTC. This gives the protein CASSQVKGSGRRDEQFF.

In this sample, this clonotype turned up a few times. The chain joins TRBV6-5 to TRBJ2-4; no clear D. The CDR3 extends over 12 amino acids. Between the trimmed V and J ends, which lost 9 bases and 0 bases, there was a span of 6 bases. The germline V gene encodes CDR1 MNHEY and CDR2 SVGAGI. CDR3 sequence: CASRTAKNIQYF. In DNA form, the CDR3 reads TGTGCCAGTCGGACAGCCAAAAACATTCAGTACTTC.

In its sample, this clonotype was seen a few times. This chain joins TRBV20-1 and TRBJ1-5; D is uncertain. The CDR3 totals 16 residues. V lost 0 bases and J lost 1, with 13 bases in between. The germline V gene has CDR1 DFQATT and CDR2 SNEGSKA (reference sequence). This CDR3 is CSARDLRKMSNQPQHF. The CDR3 region has the DNA TGCAGTGCTAGAGATTTACGAAAAATGAGCAATCAGCCCCAGCATTTT.

This clonotype was counted a few times. The chain links TRBV11-2 to TRBJ1-6; 7 positions agree with TRBD1. Germline V gene sequence: CDR1 SGHAT, CDR2 FQNNGV. This CDR3 is 14 amino acids long. J was trimmed by 8 bases and V by 5 bases; bases with no gene match: 6. The CDR3 sequence is CASSGQERDSPLHF. The CDR3 DNA sequence: TGTGCCAGCAGCGGACAGGAAAGAGATTCACCCCTCCACTTT.

The sample holds many counts of this clonotype. The chain carries TRBV10-3 and TRBJ2-3, with a weak D call TRBD2 (6 bases). Germline V lookup: CDR1 ENHRY, CDR2 SYGVKD. This CDR3 spans 16 amino acids. Trimming took off 5 bases at V and 0 bases at J, with 15 bases between the two ends. This CDR3 reads CAISFPFGGSTDTQYF. The CDR3 DNA follows: TGTGCCATCAGTTTTCCTTTTGGGGGGAGCACAGATACGCAGTATTTT.

A few counts support this clonotype. The V and J genes are TRBV5-6 and TRBJ2-5, with D unresolved. Germline-derived CDR1 and CDR2 are SGHDT and YYEEEE. The CDR3 is 12 amino acids. The V end was cut by 1 base, the J end by 6 bases, with 7 bases between. The chain's CDR3 is CASSLTRQTQYF. The CDR3 bases are TGTGCCAGCAGCTTGACCCGTCAGACCCAGTACTTC.

This clonotype was picked up many times. The chain is built from TRBV24-1 and TRBJ2-2; 8 bases align to TRBD1. The CDR3 has 15 residues. Per the germline V gene, CDR1 is KGHDR and CDR2 is SFDVKD. The V and J ends lost 4 bases and 7 bases, in that order; junction bases with no gene match: 7. In DNA, the CDR3 is TGTGCCACCAGTGAGACAGACAGGGGTGGCGGGGAGCTGTTTTTT. Encoded protein: CATSETDRGGGELFF.

This clonotype was picked up many times. This sequence joins TRBV5-1 and TRBJ2-5; weak D call: TRBD1 (5 bases). This CDR3 has 14 residues. Between the trimmed V and J ends, which lost 1 base and 2 bases, there was a span of 9 bases. CDR1 is SGHRS, CDR2 YFSETQ, per germline. The CDR3 sequence is CASSLQGDQETQYF. As DNA, the CDR3 is TGCGCCAGCAGCTTGCAGGGCGATCAAGAGACCCAGTACTTC. The whole variable domain, filled in from reference TRBV5-1 and TRBJ2-5, reads KAGVTQTPRYLIKTRGQQVTLSCSPISGHRSVSWYQQTPGQGLQFLFEYFSETQRNKGNFPGRFSGRQFSNSRSEMNVSTLELGDSALYLCASSLQGDQETQYFGPGTRLLVL.

This clonotype turned up a few times. This chain joins TRBV20-1 and TRBJ2-7; 8 nucleotides align to TRBD2. V lost 6 bases, J lost 3 bases, and 16 bases stayed unmatched. This CDR3 has 16 residues. The germline V gene has CDR1 DFQATT and CDR2 SNEGSKA (reference sequence). The CDR3 nucleotides read TGCAGTGCCCAAGGGGCATTGAGCGGGAGTATCTACGAGCAGTACTTC. Residues: CSAQGALSGSIYEQYF.

The V call is TRBV28, the J call TRBJ2-7, with D possibly TRBD1 on 6 matching bases. Germline V gene data show CDR1 as MDHEN and CDR2 as SYDVKM. The CDR3 is 13 residues long. The CDR3 loop reads CAASQGFSYEQYF. The CDR3 DNA follows: TGTGCGGCTTCACAGGGATTCTCCTACGAGCAGTACTTC. The full variable domain, rest sourced from reference TRBV28 and TRBJ2-7, is DVKVTQSSRYLVKRTGEKVFLECVQDMDHENMFWYRQDPGLGLRLIYFSYDVKMKEKGDIPEGYSVSREKKERFSLILESASTNQTSMYLCAASQGFSYEQYFGPGTRLTVT.

The chain combines TRBV4-1 with TRBJ1-2; D is undetermined. The germline gives CDR1 MGHRA, CDR2 YSYEKL. The CDR3 loop spans 16 amino acids. V lost 2 bases, J lost 4 bases, and 17 bases lay in between. The DNA for the CDR3 is TGCGCCAGCAGCCAAAATGGTCCTACCGCTATCTATGGCTACACCTTC. This codes for CASSQNGPTAIYGYTF.

This clonotype was seen a few times. The chain joins TRBV20-1 to TRBJ1-2, with TRBD1 as a possible D gene (6 bases). This CDR3 has 13 amino acids. Germline loops: CDR1 DFQATT, CDR2 SNEGSKA (reference sequence). Trimming left V 6 bases short and J 2 bases short, with 13 bases between. The CDR3, as DNA: TGCAGTGCCCTGGCAGGGGCAAACTATGGCTACACCTTC. It translates to CSALAGANYGYTF.

This clonotype has only a few counts. This rearrangement joins TRBV20-1 to TRBJ2-3; TRBD2 aligns across 10 bases. The length of the CDR3 is 16 residues. The junction had 7 bases not matched to a gene; V was cut back by 2 bases and J by 2 bases. Germline CDR1 and CDR2: DFQATT and SNEGSKA (reference sequence). CDR3 sequence: CSARPPGLAITDTQYF. In nucleotides, the CDR3 is TGCAGTGCTAGACCCCCGGGACTAGCGATCACAGATACGCAGTATTTT.

Only a few counts were recorded for this clonotype. The CDR3 sequence: CASSQDLYGRRSDEQYF. As DNA, the CDR3 is TGCGCCAGCAGCCAAGATTTATACGGGAGGAGATCCGACGAGCAGTACTTC. The chain recombines TRBV4-3 with TRBJ2-7, with TRBD2 identical over 7 bases. After removal of 0 bases from V and 5 bases from J, the junction contained 13 bases not matched to a gene. The CDR3 covers 17 residues. Looked up from germline, CDR1 is LGHNA and CDR2 is YSLEER.

The gene calls are TRBV5-4 and TRBJ2-3; 16 bases fit TRBD2. The CDR3 spans 18 residues. CDR1 is SGHNT, CDR2 YYREEE, per germline (reference sequence). J lost 2 bases, V lost 3 bases, and 6 bases had no gene match. The CDR3 here is CASSSGLAGGAHTDTQYF. DNA of the CDR3: TGTGCCAGCAGCTCGGGACTAGCGGGAGGGGCCCACACAGATACGCAGTATTTT.

The genes are TRBV4-1 and TRBJ2-1; D may be TRBD1 (6 bases). The CDR3 runs to 17 residues. Trimming pared 4 bases from V and 6 bases from J, leaving 22 bases between. Germline V gives CDR1 MGHRA, CDR2 YSYEKL. The DNA for the CDR3 is TGCGCCAGCAGCCTCCCGGGACAAGCCAGGGTGGCCAATGAGCAGTTCTTC. This gives the protein CASSLPGQARVANEQFF.

The J gene is TRBJ2-5, the V gene TRBV7-9, with TRBD1 matching over 8 bases. V lost 3 bases to trimming and J lost 4 bases; unmatched junction nucleotides: 10. Germline assignment: CDR1 SEHNR and CDR2 FQNEAQ (reference sequence). The CDR3 spans 16 residues. The CDR3 DNA reads TGTGCCAGCAGCTTGGGCGCCGGACAGGGATCAGAGACCCAGTACTTC. It specifies CASSLGAGQGSETQYF. Variable domain in full (rest from reference TRBV7-9 and TRBJ2-5): DTGVSQNPRHKITKRGQNVTFRCDPISEHNRLYWYRQTLGQGPEFLTYFQNEAQLEKSRLLSDRFSAERPKGSFSTLEIQRTEQGDSAMYLCASSLGAGQGSETQYFGPGTRLLVL.

The gene calls are TRBV6-5 and TRBJ2-5; a possible D gene is TRBD1 (7 bases). The CDR3 consists of 16 residues. Germline CDR1 reads MNHEY; CDR2 reads SVGAGI. V was shortened by 0 bases and J by 5 bases, with 16 bases between the two germline ends. The CDR3 here is CASSYSNRGGRETQYF. The DNA of the CDR3 is TGTGCCAGCAGTTACTCGAACAGGGGAGGACGTGAGACCCAGTACTTC.

The sample holds many counts of this clonotype. This chain joins TRBV11-1 and TRBJ2-1, with 14 nucleotides matching TRBD2. The junction had 18 bases not matched to a gene; V was cut back by 11 bases and J by 3 bases. The CDR3 is 19 amino acids. Germline CDR1 is SGHAT and CDR2 is FQDESV (reference sequence). The CDR3 sequence: CASRGEEGLAGVYYNEQFF. The CDR3 DNA follows: TGTGCCTCCCGAGGGGAAGAGGGACTAGCGGGAGTCTACTACAATGAGCAGTTCTTC.